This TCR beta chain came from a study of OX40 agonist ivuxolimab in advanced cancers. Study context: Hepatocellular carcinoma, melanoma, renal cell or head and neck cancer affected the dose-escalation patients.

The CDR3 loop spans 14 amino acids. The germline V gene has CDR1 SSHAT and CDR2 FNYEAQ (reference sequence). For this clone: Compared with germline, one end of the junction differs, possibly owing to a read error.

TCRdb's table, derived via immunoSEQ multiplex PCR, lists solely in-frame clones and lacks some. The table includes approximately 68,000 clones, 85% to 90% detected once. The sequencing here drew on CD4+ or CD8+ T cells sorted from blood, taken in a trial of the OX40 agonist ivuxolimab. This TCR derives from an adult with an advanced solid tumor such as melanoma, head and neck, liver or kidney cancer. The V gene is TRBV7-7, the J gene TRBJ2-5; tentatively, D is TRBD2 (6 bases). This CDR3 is CASSFQGSGQTQYF. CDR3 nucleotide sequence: TGTGCTAGCAGCTTTCAGGGAAGCGGGCAGACCCAGTACTTC. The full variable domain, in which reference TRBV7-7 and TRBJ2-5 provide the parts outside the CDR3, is GAGVSQSPRYKVTKRGQDVTLRCDPISSHATLYWYQQALGQGPEFLTYFNYEAQPDKSGLPSDRFSAERPEGSISTLTIQRTEQRDSAMYRCASSFQGSGQTQYFGPGTRLLVL.